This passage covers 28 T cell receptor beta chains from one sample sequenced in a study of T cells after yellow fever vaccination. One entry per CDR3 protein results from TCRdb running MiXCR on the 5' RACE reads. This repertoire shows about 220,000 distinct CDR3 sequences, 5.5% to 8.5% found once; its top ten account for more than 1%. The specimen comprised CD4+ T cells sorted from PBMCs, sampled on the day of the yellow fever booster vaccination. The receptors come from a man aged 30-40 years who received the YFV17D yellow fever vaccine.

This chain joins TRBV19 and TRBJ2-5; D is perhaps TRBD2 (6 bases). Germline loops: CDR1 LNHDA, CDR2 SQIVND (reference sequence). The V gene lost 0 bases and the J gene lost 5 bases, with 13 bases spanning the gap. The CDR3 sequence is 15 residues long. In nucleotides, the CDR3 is TGTGCCAGTAGTATAGAGGGAGGAGGACGGGAGACCCAGTACTTC. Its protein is CASSIEGGGRETQYF. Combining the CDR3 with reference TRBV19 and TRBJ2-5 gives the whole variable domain DGGITQSPKYLFRKEGQNVTLSCEQNLNHDAMYWYRQDPGQGLRLIYYSQIVNDFQKGDIAEGYSVSREKKESFPLTVTSAQKNPTAFYLCASSIEGGGRETQYFGPGTRLLVL.

The CDR3 DNA reads TGTGCCAGCAGCTTCCGGCGGCTGTGTTGGGAGCTGTTTTTT. Amino acids: CASSFRRLCWELFF. J is TRBJ2-2 and V is TRBV5-5; D is uncertain. Trimming left V 2 bases short and J 9 bases short, with 14 bases between. The germline V gene has CDR1 SGHKS and CDR2 YYEKEE (reference sequence). The CDR3 runs to 14 residues.

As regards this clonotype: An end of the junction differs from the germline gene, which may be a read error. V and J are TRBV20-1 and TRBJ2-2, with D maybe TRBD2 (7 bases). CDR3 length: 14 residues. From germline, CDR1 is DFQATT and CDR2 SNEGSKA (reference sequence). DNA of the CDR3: TGCTGTGCTAGCGCGCGGGGGCGGGGCGGGGAGCTGTTTTTT. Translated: CCASARGRGGELFF.

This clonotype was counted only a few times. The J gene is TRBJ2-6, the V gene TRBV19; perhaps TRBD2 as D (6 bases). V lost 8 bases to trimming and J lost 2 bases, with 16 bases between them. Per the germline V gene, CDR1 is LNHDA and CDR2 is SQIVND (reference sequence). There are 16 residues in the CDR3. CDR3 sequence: CASGSGAPAGANVLTF. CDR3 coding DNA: TGTGCCAGTGGATCGGGAGCCCCAGCTGGGGCCAACGTCCTGACTTTC.

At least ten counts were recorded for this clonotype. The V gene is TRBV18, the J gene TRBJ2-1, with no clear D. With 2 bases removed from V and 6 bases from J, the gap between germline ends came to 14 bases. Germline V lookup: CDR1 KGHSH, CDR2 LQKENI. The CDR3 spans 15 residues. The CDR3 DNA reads TGTGCCAGCTCACCAGCCGCATCCCTAGGCAATGAGCAGTTCTTC. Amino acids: CASSPAASLGNEQFF.

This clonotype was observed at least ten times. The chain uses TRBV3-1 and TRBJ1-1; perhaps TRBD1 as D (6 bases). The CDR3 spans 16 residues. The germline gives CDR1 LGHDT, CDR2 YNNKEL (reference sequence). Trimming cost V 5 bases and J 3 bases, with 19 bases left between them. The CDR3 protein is CASSAQRQVVDTEAFF. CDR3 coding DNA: TGTGCCAGCAGCGCACAAAGACAGGTGGTCGACACTGAAGCTTTCTTT. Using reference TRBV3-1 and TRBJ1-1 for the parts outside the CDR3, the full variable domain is DTAVSQTPKYLVTQMGNDKSIKCEQNLGHDTMYWYKQDSKKFLKIMFSYNNKELIINETVPNRFSPKSPDKAHLNLHINSLELGDSAVYFCASSAQRQVVDTEAFFGQGTRLTVV.

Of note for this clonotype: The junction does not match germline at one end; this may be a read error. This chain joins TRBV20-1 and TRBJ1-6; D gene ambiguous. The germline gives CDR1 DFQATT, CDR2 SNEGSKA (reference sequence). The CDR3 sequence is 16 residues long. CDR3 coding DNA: TGCTGTGCTAGGACCGGGGATAGCTCCTATAATTCACCCCTCCACTTT. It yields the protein CCARTGDSSYNSPLHF.

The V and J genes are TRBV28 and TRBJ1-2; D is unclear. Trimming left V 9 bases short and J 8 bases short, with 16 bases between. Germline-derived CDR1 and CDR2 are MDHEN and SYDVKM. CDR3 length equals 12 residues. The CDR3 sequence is CASGLVGSGYTF. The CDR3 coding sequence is TGTGCCAGTGGATTGGTTGGTTCCGGCTACACCTTC.

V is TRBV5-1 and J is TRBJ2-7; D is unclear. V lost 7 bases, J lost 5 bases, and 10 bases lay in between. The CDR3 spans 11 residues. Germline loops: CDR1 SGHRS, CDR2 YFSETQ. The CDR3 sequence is CASGLNDEQYF. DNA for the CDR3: TGCGCCAGCGGGTTAAATGACGAGCAGTACTTC.

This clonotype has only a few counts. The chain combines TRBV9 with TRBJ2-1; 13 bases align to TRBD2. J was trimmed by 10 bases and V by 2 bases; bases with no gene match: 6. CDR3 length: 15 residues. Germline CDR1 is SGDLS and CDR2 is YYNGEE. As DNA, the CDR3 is TGTGCCAGCAGCGTCCGGACTAGCGGGAGTGGGGAGCAGTTCTTC. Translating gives CASSVRTSGSGEQFF. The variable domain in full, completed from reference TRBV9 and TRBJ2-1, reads DSGVTQTPKHLITATGQRVTLRCSPRSGDLSVYWYQQSLDQGLQFLIQYYNGEERAKGNILERFSAQQFPDLHSELNLSSLELGDSALYFCASSVRTSGSGEQFFGPGTRLTVL.

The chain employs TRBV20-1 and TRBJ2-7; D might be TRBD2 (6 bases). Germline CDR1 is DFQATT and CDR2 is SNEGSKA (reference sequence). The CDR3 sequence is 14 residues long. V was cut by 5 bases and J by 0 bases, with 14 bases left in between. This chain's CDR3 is CSAHYSGNSYEQYF. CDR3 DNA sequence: TGCAGTGCTCACTATAGCGGAAACTCCTACGAGCAGTACTTC.

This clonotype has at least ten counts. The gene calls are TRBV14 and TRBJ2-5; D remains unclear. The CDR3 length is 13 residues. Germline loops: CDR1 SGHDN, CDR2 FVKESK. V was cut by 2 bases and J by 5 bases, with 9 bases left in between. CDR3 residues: CASSQWRVETQYF. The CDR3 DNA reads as TGTGCCAGCAGCCAATGGCGAGTGGAGACCCAGTACTTC.

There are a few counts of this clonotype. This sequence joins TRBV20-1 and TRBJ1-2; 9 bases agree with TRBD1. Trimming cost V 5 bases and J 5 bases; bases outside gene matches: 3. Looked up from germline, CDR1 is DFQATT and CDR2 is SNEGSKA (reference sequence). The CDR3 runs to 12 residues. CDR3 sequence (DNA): TGCAGTGCTGAGACAGGGGGGTATGGCTACACCTTC. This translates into CSAETGGYGYTF.

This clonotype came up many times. The CDR3, as DNA: TGTGCCATCAGTTTGGACAGCCCCAATGAGCAGTTCTTC. Amino acid sequence: CAISLDSPNEQFF. This chain joins TRBV10-3 and TRBJ2-1; a possible D gene is TRBD1 (6 bases). The germline gives CDR1 ENHRY, CDR2 SYGVKD. The CDR3 totals 13 residues. Trimming took off 5 bases at V and 6 bases at J, with 11 bases between the two ends.

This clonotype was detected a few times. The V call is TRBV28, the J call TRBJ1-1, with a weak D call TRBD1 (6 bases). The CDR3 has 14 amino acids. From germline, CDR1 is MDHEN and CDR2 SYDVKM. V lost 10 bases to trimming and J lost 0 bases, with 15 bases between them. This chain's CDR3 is CATNEGGLNTEAFF. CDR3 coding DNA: TGTGCCACGAACGAGGGGGGTTTGAACACTGAAGCTTTCTTT.

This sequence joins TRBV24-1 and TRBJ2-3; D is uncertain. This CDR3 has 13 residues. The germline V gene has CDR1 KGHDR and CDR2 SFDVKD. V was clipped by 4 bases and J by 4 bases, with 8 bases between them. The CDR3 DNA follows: TGTGCCACCAGTGACTCCACCCCAGATACGCAGTATTTT. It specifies CATSDSTPDTQYF.

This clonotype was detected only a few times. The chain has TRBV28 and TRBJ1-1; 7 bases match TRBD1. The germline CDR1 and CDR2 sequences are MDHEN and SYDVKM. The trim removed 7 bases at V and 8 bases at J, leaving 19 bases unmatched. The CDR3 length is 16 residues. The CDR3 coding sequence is TGTGCCAGCATTGCTCGCGCAGGGGGGTCACTTTGGGAAGCTTTCTTT. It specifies CASIARAGGSLWEAFF.

The CDR3 DNA follows: TGTGCCAGCAGCCTTAGACAGAACTATGGCTACACCTTC. Translation gives CASSLRQNYGYTF. The chain carries TRBV7-8 and TRBJ1-2; D is perhaps TRBD1 (5 bases). Trimming pared 5 bases from V and 2 bases from J, leaving 9 bases between. Germline V gene sequence: CDR1 SGHVS, CDR2 FQNEAQ. The CDR3 is made up of 13 amino acids.

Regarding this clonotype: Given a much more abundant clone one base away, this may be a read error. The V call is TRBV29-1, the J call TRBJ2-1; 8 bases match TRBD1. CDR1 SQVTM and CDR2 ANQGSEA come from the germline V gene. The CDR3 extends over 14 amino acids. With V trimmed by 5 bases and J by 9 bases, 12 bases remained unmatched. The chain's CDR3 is CSVYLGRGLIEQFF. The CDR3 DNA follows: TGCAGCGTTTACTTAGGCAGGGGGCTTATTGAGCAGTTCTTC.

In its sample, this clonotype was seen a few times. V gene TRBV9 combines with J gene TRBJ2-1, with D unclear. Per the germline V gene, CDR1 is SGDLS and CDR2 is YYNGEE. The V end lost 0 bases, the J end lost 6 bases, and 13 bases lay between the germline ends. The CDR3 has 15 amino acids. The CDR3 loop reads CASSVVAGRVNEQFF. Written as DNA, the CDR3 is TGTGCCAGCAGCGTAGTGGCAGGTAGGGTCAATGAGCAGTTCTTC.

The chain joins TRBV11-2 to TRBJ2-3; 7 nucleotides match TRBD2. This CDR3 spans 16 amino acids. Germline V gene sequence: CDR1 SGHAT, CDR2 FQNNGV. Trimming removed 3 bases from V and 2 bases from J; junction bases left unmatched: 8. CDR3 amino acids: CASSFGGSRDTDTQYF. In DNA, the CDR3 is TGTGCCAGCAGCTTTGGCGGGAGCCGGGACACAGATACGCAGTATTTT.

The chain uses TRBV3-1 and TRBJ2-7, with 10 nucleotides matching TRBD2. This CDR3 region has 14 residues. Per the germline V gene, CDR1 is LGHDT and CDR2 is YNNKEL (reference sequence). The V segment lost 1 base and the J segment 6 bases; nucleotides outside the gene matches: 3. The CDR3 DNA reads TGTGCCAGCAGCCAAGTGCTAGCGGGAGCCGAGCAGTACTTC. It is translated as CASSQVLAGAEQYF.

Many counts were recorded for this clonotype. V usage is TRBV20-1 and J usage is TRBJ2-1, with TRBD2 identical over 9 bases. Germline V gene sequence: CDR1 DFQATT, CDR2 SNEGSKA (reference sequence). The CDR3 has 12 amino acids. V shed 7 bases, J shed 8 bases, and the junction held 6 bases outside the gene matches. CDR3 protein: CSVRTSVDEQFF. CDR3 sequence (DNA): TGCAGTGTCCGGACTAGCGTGGATGAGCAGTTCTTC.

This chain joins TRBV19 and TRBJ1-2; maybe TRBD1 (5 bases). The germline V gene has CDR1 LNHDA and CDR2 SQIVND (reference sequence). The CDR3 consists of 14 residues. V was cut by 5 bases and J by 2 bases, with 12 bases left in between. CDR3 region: CASSSREMNYGYTF. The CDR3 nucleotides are TGTGCCAGTAGTTCCAGGGAGATGAACTATGGCTACACCTTC.

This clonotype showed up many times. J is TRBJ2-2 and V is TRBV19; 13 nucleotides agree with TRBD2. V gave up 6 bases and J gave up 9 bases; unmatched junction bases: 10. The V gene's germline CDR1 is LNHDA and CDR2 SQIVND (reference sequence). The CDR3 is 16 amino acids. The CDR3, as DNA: TGTGCCAGTAGCTTACTAGCGGGAGGGTTCTCCAGGGAGCTGTTTTTT. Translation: CASSLLAGGFSRELFF.

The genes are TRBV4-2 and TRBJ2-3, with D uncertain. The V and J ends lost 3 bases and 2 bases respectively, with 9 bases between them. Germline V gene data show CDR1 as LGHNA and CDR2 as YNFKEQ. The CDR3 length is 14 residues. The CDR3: CASSQGYNTDTQYF. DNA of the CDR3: TGTGCCAGCAGCCAGGGGTATAACACAGATACGCAGTATTTT.

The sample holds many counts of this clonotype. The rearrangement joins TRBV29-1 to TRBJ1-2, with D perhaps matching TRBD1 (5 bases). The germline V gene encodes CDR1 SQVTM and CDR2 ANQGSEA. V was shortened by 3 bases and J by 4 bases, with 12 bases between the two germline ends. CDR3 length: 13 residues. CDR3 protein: CSVDWGTGYGYTF. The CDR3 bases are TGCAGCGTTGATTGGGGGACTGGCTATGGCTACACCTTC.

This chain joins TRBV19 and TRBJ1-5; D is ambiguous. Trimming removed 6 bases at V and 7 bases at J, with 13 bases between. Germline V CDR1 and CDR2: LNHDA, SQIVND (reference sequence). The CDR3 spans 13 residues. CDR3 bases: TGTGCCAGTAGGGGAGCAGGCGACCAGCCCCAGCATTTT. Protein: CASRGAGDQPQHF.